This TCR beta chain originates from a study of regulatory T cells in long-lasting Graves disease. Study as a whole: Less than 3 months of antithyroid drugs had been taken by newly diagnosed Graves' patients.

This clonotype has more than one count but fewer than ten. Its specificity is unknown. The CDR3 contains 15 residues. Trimming cost V 5 bases and J 4 bases, with 15 bases left between them. Germline CDR1 and CDR2: MGHRA and YSYEKL. Findings and limits, study-wide: Lower TCR diversity was seen in persistent Graves' patients than in newly diagnosed ones. Among samples with persistent disease, TRBV28, TRBJ1-2 and TRBJ2-5 were favored.

Time point given: newly diagnosed GD, antithyroid drugs for less than 3 months. TCR sequences were obtained from RNA taken from PBMCs. CDR3-region Arm-PCR and iRepertoire HTBI primers produced the TCR beta libraries. TCRdb reanalysed the multiplex PCR reads using MiXCR and keeps one entry per CDR3 protein. The data show around 250,000 distinct CDR3 sequences, with 20% seen just once and approximately 15% held by the top ten. The rearrangement links TRBV4-1 to TRBJ1-3; the D is unclear. The material sequenced was peripheral blood mononuclear cells (PBMCs), taken at new diagnosis, from a patient treated with antithyroid drugs. The origin of this receptor is a female donor with Graves disease. The CDR3 reads CASSASGHNGNTIYF. Here the CDR3 DNA reads TGCGCCAGCAGCGCAAGTGGTCATAACGGAAACACCATATATTTT.